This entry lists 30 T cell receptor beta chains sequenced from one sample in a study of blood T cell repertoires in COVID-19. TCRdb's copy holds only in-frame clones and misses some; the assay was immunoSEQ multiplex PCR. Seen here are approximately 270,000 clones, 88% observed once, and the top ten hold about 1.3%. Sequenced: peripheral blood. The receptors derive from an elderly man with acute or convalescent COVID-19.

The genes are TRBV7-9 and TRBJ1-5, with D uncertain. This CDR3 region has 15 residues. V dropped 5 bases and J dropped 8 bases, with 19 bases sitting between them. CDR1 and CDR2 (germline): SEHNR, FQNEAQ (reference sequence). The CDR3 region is CASSPGHQVPEPQHF. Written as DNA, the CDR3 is TGTGCCAGCAGCCCTGGTCACCAGGTCCCGGAGCCCCAGCATTTT.

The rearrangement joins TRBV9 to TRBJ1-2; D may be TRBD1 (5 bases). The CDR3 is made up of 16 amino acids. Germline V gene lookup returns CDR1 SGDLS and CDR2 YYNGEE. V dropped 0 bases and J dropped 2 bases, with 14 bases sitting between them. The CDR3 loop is CASSVGGFDRNYGYTF. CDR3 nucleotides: TGTGCCAGCAGCGTAGGTGGCTTCGACAGAAACTATGGCTACACCTTC.

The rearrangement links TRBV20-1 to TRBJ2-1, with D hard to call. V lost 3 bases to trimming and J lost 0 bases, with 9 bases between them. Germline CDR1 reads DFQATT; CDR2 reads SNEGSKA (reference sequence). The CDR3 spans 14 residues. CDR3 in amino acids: CSASRPSSYNEQFF. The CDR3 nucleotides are TGCAGTGCTAGTCGCCCGAGCTCCTACAATGAGCAGTTCTTC.

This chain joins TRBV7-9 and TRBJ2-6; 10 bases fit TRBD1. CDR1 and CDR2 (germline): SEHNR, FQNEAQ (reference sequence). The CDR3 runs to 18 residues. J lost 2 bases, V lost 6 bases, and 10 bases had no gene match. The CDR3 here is CASSLYIGTGAGANVLTF. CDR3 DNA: TGTGCCAGCAGTTTGTACATCGGGACAGGGGCTGGGGCCAACGTCCTGACTTTC.

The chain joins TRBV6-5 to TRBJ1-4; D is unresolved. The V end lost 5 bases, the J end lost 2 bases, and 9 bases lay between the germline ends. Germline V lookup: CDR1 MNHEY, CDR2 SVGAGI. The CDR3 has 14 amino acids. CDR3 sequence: CASSITATNEKLFF. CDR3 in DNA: TGTGCCAGCAGTATAACAGCTACTAATGAAAAACTGTTTTTT.

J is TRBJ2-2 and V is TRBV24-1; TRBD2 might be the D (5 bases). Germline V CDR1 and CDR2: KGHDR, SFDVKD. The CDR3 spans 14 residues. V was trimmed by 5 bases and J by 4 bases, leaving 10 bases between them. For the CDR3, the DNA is TGTGCCACCAGTGGTTCGGGAACCACCGGGGAGCTGTTTTTT. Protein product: CATSGSGTTGELFF.

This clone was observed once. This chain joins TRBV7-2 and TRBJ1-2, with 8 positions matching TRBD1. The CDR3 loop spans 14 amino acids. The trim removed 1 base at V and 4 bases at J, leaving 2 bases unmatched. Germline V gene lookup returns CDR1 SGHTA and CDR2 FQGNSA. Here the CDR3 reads CASSLDGQGYGYTF. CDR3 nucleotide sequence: TGTGCCAGCAGCTTAGACGGACAGGGCTATGGCTACACCTTC.

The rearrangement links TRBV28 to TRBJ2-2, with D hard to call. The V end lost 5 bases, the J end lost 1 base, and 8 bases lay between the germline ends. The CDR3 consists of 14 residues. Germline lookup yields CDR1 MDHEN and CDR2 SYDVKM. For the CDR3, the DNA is TGTGCCAGCAGTGAGAGTCTGAACACCGGGGAGCTGTTTTTT. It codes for CASSESLNTGELFF.

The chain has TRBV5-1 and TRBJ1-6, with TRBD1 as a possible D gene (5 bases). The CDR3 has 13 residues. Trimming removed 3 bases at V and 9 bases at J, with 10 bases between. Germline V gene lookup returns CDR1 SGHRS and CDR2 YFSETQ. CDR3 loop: CASSSQGRSPLHF. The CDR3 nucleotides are TGCGCCAGCAGCTCCCAGGGCCGTTCACCCCTCCACTTT.

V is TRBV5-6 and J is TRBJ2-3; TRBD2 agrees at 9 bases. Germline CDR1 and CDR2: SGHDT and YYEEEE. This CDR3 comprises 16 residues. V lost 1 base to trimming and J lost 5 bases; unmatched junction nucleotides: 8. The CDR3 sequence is CASSLRPRAGGDTQYF. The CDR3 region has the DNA TGTGCCAGCAGCTTGCGCCCTAGAGCGGGGGGAGATACGCAGTATTTT.

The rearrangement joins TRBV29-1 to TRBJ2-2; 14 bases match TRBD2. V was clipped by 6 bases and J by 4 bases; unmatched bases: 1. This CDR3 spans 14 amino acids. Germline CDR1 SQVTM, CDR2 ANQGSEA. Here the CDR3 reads CSVGTSGGTGELFF. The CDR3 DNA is TGCAGCGTCGGGACTAGCGGGGGCACCGGGGAGCTGTTTTTT.

CDR3 bases: TGCGCCAGCAACAGGGTGTTCGGGGCCAACGTCCTGACTTTC. The encoded protein is CASNRVFGANVLTF. This chain joins TRBV4-3 and TRBJ2-6, with a tentative D call TRBD1 (6 bases). V gave up 7 bases and J gave up 4 bases, with 11 bases separating them. Germline CDR1 reads LGHNA; CDR2 reads YSLEER. The CDR3 sequence is 14 residues long.

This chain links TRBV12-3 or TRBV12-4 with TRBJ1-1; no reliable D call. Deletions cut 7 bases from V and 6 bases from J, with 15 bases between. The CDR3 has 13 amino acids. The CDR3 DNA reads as TGTGCCAGCACACTCCACGTTGTCGCTGAAGCTTTCTTT. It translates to CASTLHVVAEAFF.

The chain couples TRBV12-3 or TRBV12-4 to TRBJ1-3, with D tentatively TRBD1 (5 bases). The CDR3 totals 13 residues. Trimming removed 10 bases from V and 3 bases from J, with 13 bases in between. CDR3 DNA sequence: TGTGCCAATAATCCCAGGGTTGGAAACACCATATATTTT. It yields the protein CANNPRVGNTIYF.

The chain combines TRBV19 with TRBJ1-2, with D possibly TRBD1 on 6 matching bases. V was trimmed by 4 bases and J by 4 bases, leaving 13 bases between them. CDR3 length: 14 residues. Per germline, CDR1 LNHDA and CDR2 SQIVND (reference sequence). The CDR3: CASSSGGGGYGYTF. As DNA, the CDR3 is TGTGCCAGTAGTAGTGGAGGGGGGGGCTATGGCTACACCTTC.

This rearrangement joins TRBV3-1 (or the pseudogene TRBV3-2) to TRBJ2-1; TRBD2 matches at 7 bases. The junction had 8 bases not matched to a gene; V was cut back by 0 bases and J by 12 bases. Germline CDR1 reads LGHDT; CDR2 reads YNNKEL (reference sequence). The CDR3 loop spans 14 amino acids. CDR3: CASSQDRSGAGQFF. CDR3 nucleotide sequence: TGTGCCAGCAGCCAAGATCGGAGCGGGGCCGGGCAGTTCTTC.

The CDR3 reads CASGGLSNQPQHF. DNA of the CDR3: TGTGCCAGCGGGGGACTTAGCAATCAGCCCCAGCATTTT. V gene TRBV6-5 combines with J gene TRBJ1-5; D perhaps matches TRBD1 (5 bases). Deletions cut 8 bases from V and 0 bases from J, with 8 bases between. This CDR3 spans 13 amino acids. The germline V gene encodes CDR1 MNHEY and CDR2 SVGAGI.

The CDR3 is CASSPRIEGTGSSYEQYF. For the CDR3, the DNA is TGTGCCAGTAGTCCAAGGATTGAAGGGACAGGGAGCTCCTACGAGCAGTACTTC. The genes are TRBV19 and TRBJ2-7; 9 bases align to TRBD1. This CDR3 has 18 amino acids. V was pared by 5 bases and J by 0 bases, with 14 bases of the junction left unmatched. Germline-derived CDR1 and CDR2 are LNHDA and SQIVND (reference sequence).

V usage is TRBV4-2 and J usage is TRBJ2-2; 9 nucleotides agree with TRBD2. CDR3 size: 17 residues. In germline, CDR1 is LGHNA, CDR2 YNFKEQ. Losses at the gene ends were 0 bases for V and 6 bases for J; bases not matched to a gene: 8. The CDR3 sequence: CASSQEVAGVRAGELFF. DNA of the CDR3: TGTGCCAGCAGCCAAGAGGTAGCGGGAGTTAGGGCCGGGGAGCTGTTTTTT.

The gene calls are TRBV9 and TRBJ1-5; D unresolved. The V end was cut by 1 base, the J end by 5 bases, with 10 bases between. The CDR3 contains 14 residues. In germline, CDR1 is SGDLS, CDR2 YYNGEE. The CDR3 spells CASSVWADDQPQHF. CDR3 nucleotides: TGTGCCAGCAGCGTATGGGCAGACGATCAGCCCCAGCATTTT.

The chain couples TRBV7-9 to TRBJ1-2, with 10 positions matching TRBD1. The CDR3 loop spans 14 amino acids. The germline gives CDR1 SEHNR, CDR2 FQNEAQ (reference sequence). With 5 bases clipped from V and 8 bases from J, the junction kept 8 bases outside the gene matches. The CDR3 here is CASSTPGQGKGYTF. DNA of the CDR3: TGTGCCAGCAGCACACCGGGACAGGGGAAGGGCTACACCTTC.

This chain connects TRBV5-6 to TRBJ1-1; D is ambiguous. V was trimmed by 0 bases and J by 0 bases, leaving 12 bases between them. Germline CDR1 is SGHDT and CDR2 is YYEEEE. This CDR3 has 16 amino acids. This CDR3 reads CASSLDRRYMNTEAFF. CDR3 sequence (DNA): TGTGCCAGCAGCTTGGACAGACGATACATGAACACTGAAGCTTTCTTT.

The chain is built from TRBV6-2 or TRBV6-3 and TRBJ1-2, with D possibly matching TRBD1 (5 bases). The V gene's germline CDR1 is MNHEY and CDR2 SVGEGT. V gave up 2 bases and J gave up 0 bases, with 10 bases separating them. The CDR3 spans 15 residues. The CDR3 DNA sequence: TGTGCCAGCAGTTACCAGGGCACAGCTAACTATGGCTACACCTTC. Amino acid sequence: CASSYQGTANYGYTF.

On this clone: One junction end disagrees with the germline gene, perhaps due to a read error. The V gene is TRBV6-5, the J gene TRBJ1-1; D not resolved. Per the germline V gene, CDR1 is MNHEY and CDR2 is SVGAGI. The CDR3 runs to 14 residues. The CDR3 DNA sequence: TGTGCCAGCAGTTACTCAACGGTTGCTCTTCCCCCGGTCTTT. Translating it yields CASSYSTVALPPVF.

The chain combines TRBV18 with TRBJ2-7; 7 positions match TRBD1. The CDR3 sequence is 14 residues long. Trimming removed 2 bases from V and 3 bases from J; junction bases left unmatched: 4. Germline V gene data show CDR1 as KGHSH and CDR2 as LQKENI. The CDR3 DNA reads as TGTGCCAGCTCACCAGGGACAGACTACTACGAGCAGTACTTC. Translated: CASSPGTDYYEQYF.

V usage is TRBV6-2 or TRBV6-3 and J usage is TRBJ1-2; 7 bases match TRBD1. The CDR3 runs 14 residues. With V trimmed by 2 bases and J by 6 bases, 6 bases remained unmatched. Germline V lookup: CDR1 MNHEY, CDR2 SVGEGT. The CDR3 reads CASSYRQGPHGYTF. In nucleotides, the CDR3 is TGTGCCAGCAGTTACCGACAGGGCCCCCATGGCTACACCTTC.

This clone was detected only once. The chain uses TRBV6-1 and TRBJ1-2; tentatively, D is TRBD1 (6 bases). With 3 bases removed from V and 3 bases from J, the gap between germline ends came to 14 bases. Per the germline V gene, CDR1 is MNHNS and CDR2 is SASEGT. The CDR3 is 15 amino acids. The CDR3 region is CASSDHGQTYYGYTF. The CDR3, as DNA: TGTGCCAGCAGTGATCACGGACAGACGTACTATGGCTACACCTTC.

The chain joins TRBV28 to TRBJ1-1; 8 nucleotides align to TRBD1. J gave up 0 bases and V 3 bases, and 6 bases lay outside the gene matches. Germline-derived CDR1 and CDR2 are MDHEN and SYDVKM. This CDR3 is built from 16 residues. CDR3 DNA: TGTGCCAGCAGTTTGGGCGGACAGGGCATGAACACTGAAGCTTTCTTT. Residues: CASSLGGQGMNTEAFF.

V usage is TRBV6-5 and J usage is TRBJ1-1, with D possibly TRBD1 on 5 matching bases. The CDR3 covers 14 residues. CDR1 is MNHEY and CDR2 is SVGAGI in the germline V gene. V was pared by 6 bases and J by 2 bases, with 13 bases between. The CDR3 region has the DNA TGTGCCAGCAGAACACCTACAGGCAACACTGAAGCTTTCTTT. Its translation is CASRTPTGNTEAFF.

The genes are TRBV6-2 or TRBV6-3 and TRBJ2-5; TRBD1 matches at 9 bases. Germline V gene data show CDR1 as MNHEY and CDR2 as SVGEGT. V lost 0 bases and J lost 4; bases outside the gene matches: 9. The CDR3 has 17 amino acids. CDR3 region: CASSYSRINRGRETQYF. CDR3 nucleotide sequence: TGTGCCAGCAGTTACTCGAGGATTAACAGGGGGCGAGAGACCCAGTACTTC.